This TCR beta chain comes out of a study of blood T cell repertoires in COVID-19. As for the study in general: Acute-phase and convalescent COVID-19 samples originated in the United States, Italy and Spain. From T cells, B-cell-depleted T cells, or PBMCs came the material, which was cDNA or gDNA.

All enrollees were roughly 18 to 90 years old and from 25 or so US areas. This CDR3 has 14 residues. The germline V gene encodes CDR1 MNHEY and CDR2 SMNVEV (reference sequence). The junction had 5 bases not matched to a gene; V was cut back by 5 bases and J by 4 bases. Original methodology: Reference gene primer amplification gave nucleated cell count estimates. The table came from immunoSEQ multiplex PCR; TCRdb's copy has only in-frame clones and leaves some out. The V and J calls and clone size are taken from that table; D and trimming were inferred from the DNA. The data contain a few hundred thousand clones, roughly 88% of them seen just once; the ten biggest clones take up roughly 14%. This clone was seen repeatedly, ten times or more.

This chain uses TRBV27 with TRBJ2-1, with 7 bases aligning to TRBD1. Sequenced input: PBMCs or T cells enriched from blood (not recorded which). The origin of this receptor is a woman in her forties or fifties with acute COVID-19. The CDR3, as DNA: TGTGCCAGCAGTCCGCAGGACAGGTACAATGAGCAGTTCTTC. Translating gives CASSPQDRYNEQFF.